The rows below give T cell receptor beta chains drawn from one sample of a study of blood T cell repertoires in COVID-19. Using immunoSEQ multiplex PCR, the repertoire was profiled, and TCRdb retains in-frame clones only, with some absent. The sample carries 230,000 or so clones, roughly 87% recorded once. The specimen sequenced was peripheral blood. Receptors originate from a man in his forties or fifties with active or convalescent COVID-19. Each CDR3 is given with its conserved first and last residue. The order of the fields is D gene, V gene, J gene, CDR3 protein. D genes are given only for firm matches.

>-|TRBV21-1|TRBJ2-1
CASSSVVVYNEQFF
>TRBD2|TRBV6-5|TRBJ2-5
CASSSASGVRETQYF
>-|TRBV6-6|TRBJ1-2
CASSYSPGWNYGYTF
>-|TRBV12-3/TRBV12-4|TRBJ1-1
CASKPRSGAEAFF
>-|TRBV5-4|TRBJ1-3
CASSYRGSGNTIYF
>TRBD1|TRBV25-1|TRBJ1-4
CASTGQGRDEKLFF
>TRBD1|TRBV7-2|TRBJ1-5
CASSLGQGREPQHF
>TRBD2|TRBV7-8|TRBJ2-1
CASSAPGLAVTYNEQFF
>TRBD1|TRBV5-5|TRBJ1-1
CASSSTGDRSSEAFF
>-|TRBV27|TRBJ1-1
CASSGVNTEAFF
>-|TRBV6-5|TRBJ1-4
CASRDSGWDEKLFF
>TRBD2|TRBV19|TRBJ2-3
CASTLLAGAAQDTQYF
>-|TRBV28|TRBJ1-6
CATEQGDYNSPLHF
>TRBD2|TRBV11-1|TRBJ2-1
CASSLAGRAYNEQFF
>-|TRBV7-2|TRBJ1-2
CASSLDSYYGYTF
>TRBD1|TRBV19|TRBJ1-3
CASSFARTGDGNTIYF
>-|TRBV27|TRBJ1-6
CASSTLLRGNSPLHF
>-|TRBV4-1|TRBJ1-5
CASSQDMTVAQPQHF
>TRBD1|TRBV6-5|TRBJ1-5
CASSLTGIQPQHF
>-|TRBV6-6|TRBJ1-2
CASSLTGLYGYTF
>-|TRBV5-4|TRBJ1-1
CASSRGETEAFF
>TRBD1|TRBV5-1|TRBJ1-1
CASSSLQGSDTEAFF
>-|TRBV24-1|TRBJ1-5
CATSDSTIGSNQPQHF
>TRBD2|TRBV28|TRBJ2-7
CASSTSGRHSYEQYF
>-|TRBV28|TRBJ1-3
CASRQSRNTIYF
>TRBD1|TRBV6-5|TRBJ1-2
CASSWDRGLTNYGYTF
>TRBD1|TRBV9|TRBJ2-1
CASSQTGGTSYNEQFF
>-|TRBV19|TRBJ1-1
CASSISGLDTEAFF
>TRBD2|TRBV18|TRBJ2-1
CASSLTSGLLYNEQFF
>TRBD2|TRBV27|TRBJ2-2
CASSFAGRRSGELFF
>-|TRBV9|TRBJ2-7
CASSQRGRTGTKLYEQYF
>-|TRBV6-6|TRBJ1-1
CASNPIGNTEAFF
>-|TRBV2|TRBJ2-2
CASRGNGGTGELFF
>TRBD2|TRBV9|TRBJ2-2
CASSDERGGAGELFF